The next 9 T cell receptor beta chains were all read from a single sample in a study of blood T cell repertoires in COVID-19. Data came from immunoSEQ multiplex PCR; TCRdb stores just in-frame clones and leaves some out. The sample has over 350,000 clones, roughly 92% seen once. Sequencing was performed on PBMCs or T cells enriched from blood (not recorded which). These receptor sequences come from a woman between 40 and 55 years old who had been exposed to COVID-19.

The chain has TRBV30 and TRBJ1-2; 7 bases are shared with TRBD1. The germline gives CDR1 GTSNPN, CDR2 SVGIG (reference sequence). There are 16 residues in the CDR3. V shed 0 bases, J shed 4 bases, and the junction held 11 bases outside the gene matches. In DNA form, the CDR3 reads TGTGCCTGGAGTGTACGGCGGACAGGAGGCATCTATGGCTACACCTTC. Its protein is CAWSVRRTGGIYGYTF.

V gene TRBV5-1 combines with J gene TRBJ2-2, with 9 bases lining up with TRBD2. This CDR3 contains 14 residues. The trim removed 5 bases at V and 3 bases at J, leaving 2 bases unmatched. CDR1 and CDR2 from the germline V gene are SGHRS and YFSETQ. The CDR3 protein is CASRLAGYTGELFF. The CDR3 DNA reads TGCGCCAGCAGGCTAGCGGGGTACACCGGGGAGCTGTTTTTT.

The chain joins TRBV7-9 to TRBJ2-1; D is uncertain. V was clipped by 5 bases and J by 2 bases, with 7 bases between them. The CDR3 covers 13 residues. The germline gives CDR1 SEHNR, CDR2 FQNEAQ (reference sequence). The CDR3 DNA is TGTGCCAGCAGCCTTTACACCTACAATGAGCAGTTCTTC. It specifies CASSLYTYNEQFF.

V usage is TRBV6-6 and J usage is TRBJ1-5, with 11 bases matching TRBD1. CDR1 MNHNY and CDR2 SVGAGI come from the germline V gene (reference sequence). This CDR3 spans 14 amino acids. With V trimmed by 5 bases and J by 5 bases, 2 bases remained unmatched. The CDR3 DNA sequence: TGTGCCAGCAGTGGGGACAGGGGGTATCAGCCCCAGCATTTT. Its translation: CASSGDRGYQPQHF.

The genes are TRBV12-5 and TRBJ1-5; D is possibly TRBD1 (6 bases). The CDR3 covers 16 residues. V was pared by 0 bases and J by 0 bases, with 9 bases between. Looked up from germline, CDR1 is LGHNT and CDR2 is FRNRAP. The CDR3 DNA reads as TGTGCTAGTGGTTTGGTACAGGGCGGTAGCAATCAGCCCCAGCATTTT. Protein product: CASGLVQGGSNQPQHF.

This sequence joins TRBV6-4 and TRBJ2-3; a weak D match, TRBD1 (5 bases). The CDR3 sequence is 17 residues long. Trimming left V 3 bases short and J 1 base short, with 17 bases between. Germline V gene sequence: CDR1 MRHNA, CDR2 SNTAGT. The CDR3 reads CASSEGAGVRGTDTQYF. The CDR3 DNA sequence: TGTGCCAGCAGTGAAGGGGCAGGAGTGCGTGGCACAGATACGCAGTATTTT.

CDR3 sequence (DNA): TGCAGCGTTGAAGGGTTTGCGGGAGAATACGATGAGCAGTTCTTC. This sequence encodes CSVEGFAGEYDEQFF. The chain recombines TRBV29-1 with TRBJ2-1; 7 bases agree with TRBD2. The CDR3 sequence is 15 residues long. The germline V gene has CDR1 SQVTM and CDR2 ANQGSEA. The trim removed 1 base at V and 8 bases at J, leaving 11 bases unmatched.

This clone came up once. The J gene is TRBJ2-7, the V gene TRBV6-2 or TRBV6-3, with 9 nucleotides matching TRBD2. J gave up 0 bases and V 6 bases, and 3 bases lay outside the gene matches. Germline loops: CDR1 MNHEY, CDR2 SVGEGT. The CDR3 has 14 residues. The CDR3 sequence: CASSFSGSSYEQYF. As DNA, the CDR3 is TGTGCCAGCAGCTTTAGCGGGAGCTCCTACGAGCAGTACTTC.

In DNA, the CDR3 is TGTGCCAGCTCACCACCGGTAGGGCGGGTGAAACTGTTTTTT. As protein: CASSPPVGRVKLFF. The chain joins TRBV18 to TRBJ1-4, with D uncertain. CDR1 and CDR2 from the germline V gene are KGHSH and LQKENI. The CDR3 length is 14 residues. V was cut by 0 bases and J by 11 bases, with 13 bases left in between.